One sample yielded the 8 T cell receptor beta chains listed below, sequenced in a study of shared clonotypes between healthy human individuals. Measured with immunoSEQ multiplex PCR; TCRdb has only the in-frame clones, and not every one. The top ten hold roughly 0.4% of the sample, which has some 1,600,000 clones, 95% to 99% seen once. The sequencing input was naive CD4+ T cells sorted from blood. Subset defined: CD45RA+ positively selected. The receptors were gathered from a man in his thirties or forties in good health.

This clone was found once. The J gene is TRBJ2-3, the V gene TRBV27; D may be TRBD1 (5 bases). The CDR3 totals 14 residues. V shed 4 bases and J shed 1 base, with 9 bases lying between them. Germline CDR1 and CDR2: MNHEY and SMNVEV (reference sequence). The CDR3 DNA is TGTGCCAGCAGTTCTTTAGGGGGCACAGATACGCAGTATTTT. This translates into CASSSLGGTDTQYF.

The chain couples TRBV18 to TRBJ2-1; D remains ambiguous. This CDR3 region has 18 residues. Germline V gene lookup returns CDR1 KGHSH and CDR2 LQKENI. V was trimmed by 2 bases and J by 0 bases, leaving 17 bases between them. CDR3 sequence (DNA): TGTGCCAGCTCACCAATAAAAGGTCAGGAGAGCTCCTACAATGAGCAGTTCTTC. It codes for CASSPIKGQESSYNEQFF.

This clone was picked up one time. The chain recombines TRBV11-2 with TRBJ1-5; tentative D call: TRBD1 (5 bases). The CDR3 loop spans 15 amino acids. Germline loops: CDR1 SGHAT, CDR2 FQNNGV. Trimming cost V 7 bases and J 10 bases, with 23 bases left between them. The CDR3 is CASKLHQDRPSPQHF. Written as DNA, the CDR3 is TGTGCCAGCAAATTACACCAAGACAGACCTTCCCCCCAGCATTTT.

The rearrangement uses TRBV5-4 and TRBJ2-5; possible D gene TRBD1, 6 bases. V dropped 9 bases and J dropped 4 bases, with 16 bases sitting between them. The germline gives CDR1 SGHNT, CDR2 YYREEE (reference sequence). This CDR3 is 13 amino acids long. CDR3 DNA sequence: TGTGCCACTCTCCTAGGGGGAACAGAGACCCAGTACTTC. Its translation: CATLLGGTETQYF.

This chain uses TRBV27 with TRBJ1-4, with 11 bases fitting TRBD1. The CDR3 is made up of 19 amino acids. Germline values: CDR1 MNHEY, CDR2 SMNVEV (reference sequence). J lost 0 bases, V lost 1 base, and 7 bases had no gene match. The CDR3 loop reads CASSLYGQGAFATNEKLFF. The CDR3 bases are TGTGCCAGCAGTTTATATGGACAGGGGGCGTTTGCAACTAATGAAAAACTGTTTTTT. The whole variable domain, remainder taken from reference TRBV27 and TRBJ1-4, is EAQVTQNPRYLITVTGKKLTVTCSQNMNHEYMSWYRQDPGLGLRQIYYSMNVEVTDKGDVPEGYKVSRKEKRNFPLILESPSPNQTSLYFCASSLYGQGAFATNEKLFFGSGTQLSVL.

This sequence joins TRBV12-5 and TRBJ2-7, with 10 bases lining up with TRBD1. V was clipped by 1 base and J by 2 bases; unmatched bases: 5. This CDR3 region has 16 residues. Germline V gives CDR1 LGHNT, CDR2 FRNRAP. The CDR3 sequence: CASGLAPGQGPYEQYF. Written as DNA, the CDR3 is TGTGCTAGTGGTTTGGCACCGGGACAGGGGCCCTACGAGCAGTACTTC.

This CDR3 reads CASSGSRQSAGELFF. Here the CDR3 DNA reads TGCGCCAGCAGCGGTTCGAGACAATCTGCCGGGGAGCTGTTTTTT. The chain recombines TRBV5-1 with TRBJ2-2; no definite D call. CDR3 length: 15 residues. Germline CDR1 reads SGHRS; CDR2 reads YFSETQ. The V end lost 4 bases, the J end lost 6 bases, and 16 bases lay between the germline ends.

The chain combines TRBV30 with TRBJ2-7, with D perhaps given as TRBD1 or TRBD2 (5 bases each). V lost 2 bases, J lost 4 bases, and 15 bases lay in between. The CDR3 has 14 residues. Germline V gives CDR1 GTSNPN, CDR2 SVGIG (reference sequence). The CDR3: CAWSTPGRHYEQYF. The CDR3 nucleotides are TGTGCCTGGAGTACCCCGGGACGGCATTACGAGCAGTACTTC.